This T cell receptor (beta chain) was documented in a study of T cells in Graves' hyperthyroidism and ophthalmopathy. Study observations and caveats: The blood repertoire included most of the expanded thyroid clonotypes above 0.001.

Between the trimmed V and J ends, which lost 3 bases and 5 bases, there was a span of 17 bases. Germline V gene lookup returns CDR1 SQVTM and CDR2 ANQGSEA. CDR3 length equals 14 residues. The study left out patients who had uncontrolled infection, other autoimmune disease, pregnancy or lactation. Diagnostic decisions used clinical symptoms, serum thyroxine and TRAb, thyroid ultrasound and orbital computed tomography. With respect to this clonotype: What it binds is unknown.

It was RNA transcripts that yielded the amplified TCR beta CDR3 regions. HTBI primers were employed in a first-round RT-PCR of the TCR CDR3. TCRdb ran MiXCR on the multiplex PCR reads and lists one entry per CDR3 protein. The table records approximately 640,000 distinct CDR3 sequences, about 45% of them present only once. Sequencing was done on a sample of peripheral blood or thyroid tissue (not recorded which). The TCR comes from an adult man with Graves' disease, either hyperthyroidism or ophthalmopathy (not recorded which). The chain couples TRBV29-1 to TRBJ2-7; D is perhaps TRBD1 (6 bases). CDR3 protein: CSVDIGQGKNEQYF. The CDR3 bases are TGCAGCGTTGATATCGGCCAGGGGAAGAACGAGCAGTACTTC.